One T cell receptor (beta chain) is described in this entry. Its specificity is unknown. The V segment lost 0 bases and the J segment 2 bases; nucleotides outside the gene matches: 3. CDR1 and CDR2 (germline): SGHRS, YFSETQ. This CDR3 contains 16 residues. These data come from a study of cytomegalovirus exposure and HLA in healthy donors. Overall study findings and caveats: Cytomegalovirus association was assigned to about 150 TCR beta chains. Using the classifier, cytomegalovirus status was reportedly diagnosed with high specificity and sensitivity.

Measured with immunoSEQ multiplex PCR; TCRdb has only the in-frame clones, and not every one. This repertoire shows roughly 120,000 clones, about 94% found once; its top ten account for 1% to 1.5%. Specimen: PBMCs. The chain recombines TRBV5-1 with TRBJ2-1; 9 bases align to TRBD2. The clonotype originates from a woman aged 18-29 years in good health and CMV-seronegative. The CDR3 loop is CASSLGLAVTYNEQFF. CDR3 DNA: TGCGCCAGCAGCTTGGGACTAGCGGTAACCTACAATGAGCAGTTCTTC. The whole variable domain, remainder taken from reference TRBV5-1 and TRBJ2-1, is KAGVTQTPRYLIKTRGQQVTLSCSPISGHRSVSWYQQTPGQGLQFLFEYFSETQRNKGNFPGRFSGRQFSNSRSEMNVSTLELGDSALYLCASSLGLAVTYNEQFFGPGTRLTVL.